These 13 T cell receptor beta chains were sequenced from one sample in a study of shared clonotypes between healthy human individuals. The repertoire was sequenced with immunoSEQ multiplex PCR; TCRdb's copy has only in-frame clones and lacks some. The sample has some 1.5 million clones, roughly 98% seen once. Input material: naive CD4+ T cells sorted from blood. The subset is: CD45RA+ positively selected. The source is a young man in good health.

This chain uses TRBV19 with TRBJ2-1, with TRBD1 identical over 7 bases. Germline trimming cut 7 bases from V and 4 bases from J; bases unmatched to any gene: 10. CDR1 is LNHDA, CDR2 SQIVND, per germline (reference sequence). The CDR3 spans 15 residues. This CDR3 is CASTGQGVSYNEQFF. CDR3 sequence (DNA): TGTGCCAGTACAGGGCAGGGGGTTTCATACAATGAGCAGTTCTTC.

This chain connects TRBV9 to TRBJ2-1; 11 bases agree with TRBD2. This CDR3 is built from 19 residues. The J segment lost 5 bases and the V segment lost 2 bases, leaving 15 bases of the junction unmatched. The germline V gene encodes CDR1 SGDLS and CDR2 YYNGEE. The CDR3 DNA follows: TGTGCCAGCAGCGTGGTCCCAAGTAAGATAGCGGGAGGGCACAATGAGCAGTTCTTC. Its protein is CASSVVPSKIAGGHNEQFF.

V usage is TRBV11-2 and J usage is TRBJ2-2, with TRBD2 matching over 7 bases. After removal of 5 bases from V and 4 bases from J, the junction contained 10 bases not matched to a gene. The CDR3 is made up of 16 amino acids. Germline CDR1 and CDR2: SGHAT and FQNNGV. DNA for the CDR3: TGTGCCAGCAGCCATAGCTGGCGGGAGTTCACCGGGGAGCTGTTTTTT. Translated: CASSHSWREFTGELFF.

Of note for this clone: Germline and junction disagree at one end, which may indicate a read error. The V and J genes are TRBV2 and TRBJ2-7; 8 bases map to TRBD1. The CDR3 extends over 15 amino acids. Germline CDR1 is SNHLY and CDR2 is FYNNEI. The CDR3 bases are TGTGCGAGCACGGCGAAGGCAGGGGGCATCTACGAGCAGTACTTC. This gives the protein CASTAKAGGIYEQYF.

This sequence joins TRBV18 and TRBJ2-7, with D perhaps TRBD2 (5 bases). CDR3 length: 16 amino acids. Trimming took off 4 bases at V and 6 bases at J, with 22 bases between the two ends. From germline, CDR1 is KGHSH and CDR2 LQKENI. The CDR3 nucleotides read TGTGCCAGCTCACTTCTATCACAATTCCGAGGGTCCGAGCAGTACTTC. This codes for CASSLLSQFRGSEQYF.

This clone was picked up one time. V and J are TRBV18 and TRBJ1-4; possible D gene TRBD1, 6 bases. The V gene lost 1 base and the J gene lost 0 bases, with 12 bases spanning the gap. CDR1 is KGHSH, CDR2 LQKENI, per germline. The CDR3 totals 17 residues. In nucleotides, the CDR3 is TGTGCCAGCTCACCACGGGCAGGGGATGCAACTAATGAAAAACTGTTTTTT. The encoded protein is CASSPRAGDATNEKLFF.

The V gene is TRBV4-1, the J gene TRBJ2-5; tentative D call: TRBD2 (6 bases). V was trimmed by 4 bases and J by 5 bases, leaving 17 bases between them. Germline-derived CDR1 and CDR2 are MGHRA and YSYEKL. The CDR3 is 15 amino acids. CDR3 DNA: TGCGCCAGCAGCCCCTTTGGACTACCGGGGGAGACCCAGTACTTC. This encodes CASSPFGLPGETQYF.

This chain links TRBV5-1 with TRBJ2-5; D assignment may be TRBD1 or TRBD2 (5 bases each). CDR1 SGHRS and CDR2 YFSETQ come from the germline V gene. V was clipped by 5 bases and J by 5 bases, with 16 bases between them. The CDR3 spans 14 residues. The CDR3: CASRAGTTFETQYF. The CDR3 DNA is TGCGCCAGCAGGGCCGGGACCACCTTCGAGACCCAGTACTTC.

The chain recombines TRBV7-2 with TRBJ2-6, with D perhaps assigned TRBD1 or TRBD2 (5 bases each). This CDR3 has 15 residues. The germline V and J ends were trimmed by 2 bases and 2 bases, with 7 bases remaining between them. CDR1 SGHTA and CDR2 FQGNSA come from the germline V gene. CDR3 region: CASSLLGPGANVLTF. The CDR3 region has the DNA TGTGCCAGCAGCTTATTGGGACCTGGGGCCAACGTCCTGACTTTC.

The CDR3 DNA sequence: TGTGCCAGCAGTGAGGCAGGTTCTCCTAGCACAGATACGCAGTATTTT. Translation: CASSEAGSPSTDTQYF. The chain has TRBV6-1 and TRBJ2-3; D remains ambiguous. Germline loops: CDR1 MNHNS, CDR2 SASEGT. The V gene lost 3 bases and the J gene lost 0 bases, with 13 bases spanning the gap. This CDR3 comprises 16 residues.

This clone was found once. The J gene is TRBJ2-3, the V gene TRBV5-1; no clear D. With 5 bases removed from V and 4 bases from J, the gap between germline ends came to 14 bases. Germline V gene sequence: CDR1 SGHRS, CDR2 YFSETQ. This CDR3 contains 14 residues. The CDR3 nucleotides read TGCGCCAGCAGGCTACGGGCTACGTCAGATACGCAGTATTTT. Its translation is CASRLRATSDTQYF.

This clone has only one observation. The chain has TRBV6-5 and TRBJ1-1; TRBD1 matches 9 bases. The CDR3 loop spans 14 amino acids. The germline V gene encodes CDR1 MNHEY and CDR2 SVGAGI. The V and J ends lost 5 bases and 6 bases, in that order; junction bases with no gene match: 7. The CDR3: CASSRLRTGAEAFF. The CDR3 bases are TGTGCCAGCAGTCGGCTACGGACAGGGGCTGAAGCTTTCTTT.

The CDR3 sequence: CASSPNRRQNTGELFF. Here the CDR3 DNA reads TGTGCCAGCAGCCCCAACCGCCGACAGAACACCGGGGAGCTGTTTTTT. The chain uses TRBV11-2 and TRBJ2-2, with D hard to call. CDR3 size: 16 residues. Germline-derived CDR1 and CDR2 are SGHAT and FQNNGV. Trimming shortened V by 5 bases and J by 1 base, and 14 bases separated the two germline ends.